A single sample gave rise to the 12 T cell receptor beta chains below, sequenced in a study of cytomegalovirus exposure and HLA in healthy donors. Use of 60 Vbeta and 13 Jbeta primers characterized the PCR. The table came from immunoSEQ multiplex PCR; TCRdb's copy has only in-frame clones and leaves some out. The repertoire holds some 150,000 clones, with around 78% as singletons. Sequences were obtained from PBMCs. These receptors were taken from a middle-aged man in good health and CMV-seropositive.

This chain connects TRBV11-3 to TRBJ1-1; unclear D gene. The CDR3 totals 13 residues. With 6 bases removed from V and 4 bases from J, the gap between germline ends came to 12 bases. CDR1 is SGHNT, CDR2 YENEEA, per germline. The CDR3 nucleotides read TGTGCCAGCAGTGTCGTCGCGGGCACTGAAGCTTTCTTT. It specifies CASSVVAGTEAFF.

V is TRBV29-1 and J is TRBJ1-2, with D maybe TRBD1 (6 bases). This CDR3 has 16 residues. Germline V gives CDR1 SQVTM, CDR2 ANQGSEA. The V gene lost 0 bases and the J gene lost 4 bases, with 18 bases spanning the gap. In DNA form, the CDR3 reads TGCAGCGTTGAAGATAAGGGCAGGGGTCATTCCTATGGCTACACCTTC. Residues: CSVEDKGRGHSYGYTF. The whole variable domain, filled in from reference TRBV29-1 and TRBJ1-2, reads SAVISQKPSRDICQRGTSLTIQCQVDSQVTMMFWYRQQPGQSLTLIATANQGSEATYESGFVIDKFPISRPNLTFSTLTVSNMSPEDSSIYLCSVEDKGRGHSYGYTFGSGTRLTVV.

Only a few counts were recorded for this clone. The chain recombines TRBV7-9 with TRBJ1-4; perhaps TRBD1 as D (5 bases). The V end was cut by 6 bases, the J end by 8 bases, with 7 bases between. The CDR3 sequence is 11 residues long. Per germline, CDR1 SEHNR and CDR2 FQNEAQ (reference sequence). The CDR3 coding sequence is TGTGCCAGCAGGGACATCGAAAAACTGTTTTTT. Translated, it gives CASRDIEKLFF.

This sequence joins TRBV29-1 and TRBJ2-1; D perhaps matches TRBD2 (6 bases). Trimming shortened V by 0 bases and J by 11 bases, and 14 bases separated the two germline ends. The CDR3 is 13 amino acids. Per germline, CDR1 SQVTM and CDR2 ANQGSEA. The CDR3, as DNA: TGCAGCGTTGAAGATCCTGCTGGGACTCAGCAGTTCTTC. Translating it yields CSVEDPAGTQQFF.

The chain joins TRBV2 to TRBJ2-1; the match to TRBD2 covers 10 bases. Germline V gene data show CDR1 as SNHLY and CDR2 as FYNNEI. Trimming cost V 8 bases and J 4 bases; bases outside gene matches: 5. The CDR3 sequence is 14 residues long. The CDR3 DNA sequence: TGTGCCAGCTTAGGACTAGCGGTTTACAATGAGCAGTTCTTC. It encodes CASLGLAVYNEQFF. Supplemented by reference TRBV2 and TRBJ2-1, the full variable domain reads EPEVTQTPSHQVTQMGQEVILRCVPISNHLYFYWYRQILGQKVEFLVSFYNNEISEKSEIFDDQFSVERPDGSNFTLKIRSTKLEDSAMYFCASLGLAVYNEQFFGPGTRLTVL.

The chain links TRBV27 to TRBJ2-2; weak D call: TRBD2 (6 bases). Looked up from germline, CDR1 is MNHEY and CDR2 is SMNVEV (reference sequence). V was clipped by 6 bases and J by 1 base, with 18 bases between them. The CDR3 runs 17 residues. This CDR3 reads CASSLGGFYGNTGELFF. CDR3 nucleotide sequence: TGTGCCAGCAGCCTGGGAGGATTCTATGGGAACACCGGGGAGCTGTTTTTT.

The chain is built from TRBV18 and TRBJ2-5; 9 bases agree with TRBD1. CDR1 and CDR2 (germline): KGHSH, LQKENI. The CDR3 loop spans 13 amino acids. The trim removed 8 bases at V and 5 bases at J, leaving 6 bases unmatched. CDR3 DNA: TGTGCCAGCACGGGACAGGGAGGGGAGACCCAGTACTTC. It is translated as CASTGQGGETQYF.

The CDR3 sequence: CASSSSTPGWAPKNIQYF. CDR3 DNA sequence: TGTGCCAGCAGTTCTTCCACCCCGGGATGGGCCCCCAAAAACATTCAGTACTTC. The genes are TRBV28 and TRBJ2-4, with a possible D match to TRBD2 (5 bases). CDR3 length: 18 amino acids. V was cut by 4 bases and J by 2 bases, with 21 bases left in between. The germline CDR1 and CDR2 sequences are MDHEN and SYDVKM.

The chain is built from TRBV7-3 and TRBJ2-1; D might be TRBD2 (5 bases). Germline-derived CDR1 and CDR2 are SGHTA and FQGTGA. The CDR3 is made up of 12 amino acids. Trimming removed 8 bases from V and 11 bases from J, with 16 bases in between. CDR3 residues: CASSPDSRKQFF. DNA for the CDR3: TGTGCCAGCTCCCCGGACTCGAGGAAGCAGTTCTTC.

The sample holds one count of this clone. This rearrangement joins TRBV4-1 to TRBJ2-1; D unclear. The germline gives CDR1 MGHRA, CDR2 YSYEKL. CDR3 length: 14 residues. V dropped 0 bases and J dropped 4 bases, with 7 bases sitting between them. CDR3 loop: CASSQDNQYNEQFF. The CDR3 nucleotides read TGCGCCAGCAGCCAAGATAACCAGTACAATGAGCAGTTCTTC.

The chain joins TRBV28 to TRBJ2-7, with TRBD2 matching 11 bases. The germline gives CDR1 MDHEN, CDR2 SYDVKM. The V and J ends lost 5 bases and 4 bases, in that order; junction bases with no gene match: 7. This CDR3 has 15 residues. CDR3 sequence: CASSTVAGGPYEQYF. The CDR3 DNA follows: TGTGCCAGCAGTACGGTAGCGGGAGGGCCTTACGAGCAGTACTTC.

V and J are TRBV27 and TRBJ1-1; 9 bases are shared with TRBD1. After removal of 6 bases from V and 1 base from J, the junction contained 3 bases not matched to a gene. This CDR3 spans 14 amino acids. Germline V lookup: CDR1 MNHEY, CDR2 SMNVEV (reference sequence). The CDR3 coding sequence is TGTGCCAGCAGCTACAGGGGGCAGAACACTGAAGCTTTCTTT. It translates to CASSYRGQNTEAFF.